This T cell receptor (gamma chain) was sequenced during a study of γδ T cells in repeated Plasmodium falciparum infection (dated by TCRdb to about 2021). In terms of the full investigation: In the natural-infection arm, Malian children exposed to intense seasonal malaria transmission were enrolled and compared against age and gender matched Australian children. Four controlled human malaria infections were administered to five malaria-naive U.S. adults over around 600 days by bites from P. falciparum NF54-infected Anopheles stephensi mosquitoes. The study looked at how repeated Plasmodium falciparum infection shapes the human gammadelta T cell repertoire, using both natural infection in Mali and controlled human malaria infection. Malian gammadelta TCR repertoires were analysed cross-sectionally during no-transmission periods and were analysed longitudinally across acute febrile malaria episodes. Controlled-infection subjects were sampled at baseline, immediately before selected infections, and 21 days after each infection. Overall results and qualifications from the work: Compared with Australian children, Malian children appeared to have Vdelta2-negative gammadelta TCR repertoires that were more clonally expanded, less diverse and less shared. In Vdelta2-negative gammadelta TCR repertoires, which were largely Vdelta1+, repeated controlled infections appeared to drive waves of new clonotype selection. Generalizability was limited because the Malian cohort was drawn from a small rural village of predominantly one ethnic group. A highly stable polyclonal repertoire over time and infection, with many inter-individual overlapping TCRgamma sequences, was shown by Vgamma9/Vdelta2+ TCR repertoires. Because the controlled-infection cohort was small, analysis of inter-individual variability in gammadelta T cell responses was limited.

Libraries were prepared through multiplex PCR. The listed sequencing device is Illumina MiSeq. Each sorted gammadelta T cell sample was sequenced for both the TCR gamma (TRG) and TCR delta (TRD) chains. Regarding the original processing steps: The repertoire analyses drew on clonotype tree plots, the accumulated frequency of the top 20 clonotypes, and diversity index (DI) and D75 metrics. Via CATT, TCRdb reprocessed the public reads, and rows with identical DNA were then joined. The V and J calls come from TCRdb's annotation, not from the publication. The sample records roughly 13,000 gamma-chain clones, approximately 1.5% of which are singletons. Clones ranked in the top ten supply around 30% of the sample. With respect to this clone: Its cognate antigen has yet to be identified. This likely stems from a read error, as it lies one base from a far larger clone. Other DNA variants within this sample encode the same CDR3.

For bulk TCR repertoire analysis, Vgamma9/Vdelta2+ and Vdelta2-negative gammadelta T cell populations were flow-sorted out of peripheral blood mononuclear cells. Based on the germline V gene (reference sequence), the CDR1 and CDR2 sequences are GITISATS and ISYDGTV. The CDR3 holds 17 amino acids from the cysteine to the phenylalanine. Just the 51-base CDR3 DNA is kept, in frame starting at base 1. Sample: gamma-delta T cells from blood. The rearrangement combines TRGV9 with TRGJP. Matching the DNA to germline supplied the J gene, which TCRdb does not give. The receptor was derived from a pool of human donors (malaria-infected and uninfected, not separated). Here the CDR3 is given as CALWEEIQELGKKIKVF. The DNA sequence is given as TGTGCCTTGTGGGAGGAGATACAAGAGTTGGGAAAAAAAATCAAGGTATTT.